This T cell receptor (beta chain) was observed in a study of cytotoxic CD8 clonotypes in ibrutinib-treated CLL. As to this clone: The antigen is unknown.

Germline lookup yields CDR1 MDHEN and CDR2 SYDVKM. The CDR3 is made up of 15 amino acids. Trimming left V 7 bases short and J 0 bases short, with 16 bases between. Method: immunoSEQ multiplex PCR; TCRdb's copy keeps in-frame clones and lacks some. The sample has 150,000 or so clones, more than 65% seen once. Study-level points and caveats: The clonality went up when patients responded to ibrutinib and dropped back toward baseline at progression. Public clonotypes occurred uncommonly; on treatment, they contracted or remained stable.

This TCR derives from a human donor with chronic lymphocytic leukemia. The chain recombines TRBV28 with TRBJ2-7, with unresolved D. The sequencing here drew on PBMCs, taken after 12 months of ibrutinib treatment. For the CDR3, the DNA is TGTGCCAGCACCCGGACCCCTTTGAGCTCCTACGAGCAGTACTTC. Translating it yields CASTRTPLSSYEQYF.